This record covers a single T cell receptor (beta chain). CDR3 size: 14 residues. Germline V gives CDR1 DFQATT, CDR2 SNEGSKA (reference sequence). V was cut by 3 bases and J by 7 bases, with 16 bases left in between. The source of the sample is a study of control samples from healthy donors and cancer patients. Using immunoSEQ multiplex PCR, the repertoire was profiled, and TCRdb retains in-frame clones only, with some absent. Here the sample spans over 85,000 clones, 88% being singletons. The chain has TRBV20-1 and TRBJ1-5; D gene ambiguous. Sample: PBMCs. The sequence was collected from a woman aged 55-70 years with lung cancer. The CDR3 spells CSASGSDTFQPQHF. The CDR3 DNA reads TGCAGTGCTAGTGGCAGCGATACCTTCCAGCCCCAGCATTTT.